The 26 T cell receptor beta chains below all came from one sample that was sequenced in a study of monozygotic twins with inflammatory bowel disease. TCRdb reworked the 5' RACE reads into one entry per CDR3 protein, no DNA. The table for this sample gives around 99,000 distinct CDR3 sequences. The sequenced material came from blood. These receptors were taken from a human donor with ulcerative colitis or Crohn's disease, or a healthy co-twin of an affected twin (not recorded which).

J is TRBJ2-7 and V is TRBV5-4; TCRdb picks TRBD2, but there is no DNA to check that call. The CDR3 consists of 14 residues. Per the germline V gene, CDR1 is SGHNT and CDR2 is YYREEE (reference sequence). The chain's CDR3 is CASSSLSGSYEQYF.

The gene calls are TRBV9 and TRBJ1-1; the TCRdb D gene call, TRBD1, has no DNA to confirm it. The CDR3 is 15 amino acids. Germline values: CDR1 SGDLS, CDR2 YYNGEE. CDR3 region: CASSVEGGKNTEAFF.

This chain uses TRBV18 with TRBJ2-7; TCRdb's D call, TRBD2, is unchecked because there is no DNA. Germline V gene sequence: CDR1 KGHSH, CDR2 LQKENI. The CDR3 covers 12 residues. Here the CDR3 reads CASSPGGEEQYF. Full variable domain (rest looked up from reference TRBV18 and TRBJ2-7): NAGVMQNPRHLVRRRGQEARLRCSPMKGHSHVYWYRQLPEEGLKFMVYLQKENIIDESGMPKERFSAEFPKEGPSILRIQQVVRGDSAAYFCASSPGGEEQYFGPGTRLTVT.

J is TRBJ1-1 and V is TRBV2. The CDR3 is 15 residues long. Germline CDR1 reads SNHLY; CDR2 reads FYNNEI. This chain's CDR3 is CASSFGRMVGTEAFF.

The chain employs TRBV5-1 and TRBJ2-7; lacking DNA, the TRBD1 call made by TCRdb goes unchecked. The CDR3 spans 12 residues. Germline-derived CDR1 and CDR2 are SGHRS and YFSETQ. CDR3 loop: CASSQNLGVQYF. Together with reference TRBV5-1 and TRBJ2-7, the CDR3 gives the full variable domain: KAGVTQTPRYLIKTRGQQVTLSCSPISGHRSVSWYQQTPGQGLQFLFEYFSETQRNKGNFPGRFSGRQFSNSRSEMNVSTLELGDSALYLCASSQNLGVQYFGPGTRLTVT.

The chain employs TRBV7-9 and TRBJ2-1. Germline V CDR1 and CDR2: SEHNR, FQNEAQ (reference sequence). This CDR3 comprises 14 residues. CDR3 residues: CASSLGRPYNEQFF.

The CDR3 spells CASSYSRDEQFF. The chain uses TRBV6-5 and TRBJ2-1. Germline CDR1 reads MNHEY; CDR2 reads SVGAGI. The CDR3 consists of 12 residues.

CDR3: CASSYGTSGSMVF. The chain has TRBV7-2 and TRBJ2-1; TCRdb gives TRBD2 as the D gene, but with no DNA this cannot be confirmed. Germline V CDR1 and CDR2: SGHTA, FQGNSA. The CDR3 runs 13 residues.

V and J are TRBV4-1 and TRBJ1-1; TCRdb proposes TRBD1, but this gene call is untestable without DNA. From germline, CDR1 is MGHRA and CDR2 YSYEKL. The CDR3 runs to 16 residues. The CDR3 sequence is CASSQVRVQGNTEAFF.

The chain uses TRBV3-1 and TRBJ1-6; TCRdb's D call, TRBD1, is unchecked because there is no DNA. Per the germline V gene, CDR1 is LGHDT and CDR2 is YNNKEL (reference sequence). This CDR3 region has 15 residues. This chain's CDR3 is CASSTDRKVDSPLHF.

The chain joins TRBV12-3 or TRBV12-4 to TRBJ1-2. The CDR3 has 13 amino acids. The CDR3 here is CASSLGTSGGYTF.

The chain is built from TRBV27 and TRBJ2-2; lacking DNA, the TRBD1 call made by TCRdb goes unchecked. The CDR3 contains 18 residues. Germline V gene lookup returns CDR1 MNHEY and CDR2 SMNVEV (reference sequence). CDR3 in amino acids: CASSLRADWQANTGELFF.

This rearrangement joins TRBV18 to TRBJ2-5. This CDR3 is 13 amino acids long. In germline, CDR1 is KGHSH, CDR2 LQKENI. The CDR3 region is CASSPGNGDTQYF.

J is TRBJ2-1 and V is TRBV18. Germline CDR1 is KGHSH and CDR2 is LQKENI. This CDR3 is 14 amino acids long. The CDR3: CASSPSLGRNEQFF.

The CDR3 reads CASSLWNRTYSNQPQHF. The chain uses TRBV12-3 or TRBV12-4 and TRBJ1-5; the TCRdb call, TRBD1, lacks DNA for checking. The CDR3 runs to 17 residues.

The chain uses TRBV20-1 and TRBJ2-7; with no DNA, the TCRdb D assignment of TRBD2 cannot be verified. CDR1 and CDR2 from the germline V gene are DFQATT and SNEGSKA (reference sequence). The CDR3 spans 15 residues. CDR3 amino acids: CSARGEAGVPYEQYF.

The chain couples TRBV27 to TRBJ1-3; TCRdb selects TRBD1, and the lack of DNA leaves this call unchecked. The CDR3 extends over 16 amino acids. In germline, CDR1 is MNHEY, CDR2 SMNVEV (reference sequence). This chain's CDR3 is CASSLDYRGPGNTIYF.

This chain connects TRBV18 to TRBJ1-4; the D gene TCRdb calls, TRBD1, cannot be checked with no DNA. Germline CDR1 is KGHSH and CDR2 is LQKENI. The CDR3 is 17 residues long. The CDR3 sequence: CASSPPGQLPTNEKLFF.

J is TRBJ1-2 and V is TRBV10-3; as DNA is missing, the TRBD1 call by TCRdb cannot be tested. Germline CDR1 ENHRY, CDR2 SYGVKD. CDR3 length: 13 amino acids. The CDR3 here is CAISEQGVYGYTF.

The chain joins TRBV3-1 to TRBJ2-2; TCRdb designates TRBD2, a call that cannot be tested without DNA. The CDR3 length is 19 residues. The germline gives CDR1 LGHDT, CDR2 YNNKEL (reference sequence). CDR3 sequence reads: CASSQDRGTSGRNTGELFF. The variable domain in full, with the rest retrieved from reference TRBV3-1 and TRBJ2-2, is DTAVSQTPKYLVTQMGNDKSIKCEQNLGHDTMYWYKQDSKKFLKIMFSYNNKELIINETVPNRFSPKSPDKAHLNLHINSLELGDSAVYFCASSQDRGTSGRNTGELFFGEGSRLTVL.

The J gene is TRBJ2-2, the V gene TRBV11-2; TCRdb indicates TRBD2, and absent DNA this call remains unverified. Germline V lookup: CDR1 SGHAT, CDR2 FQNNGV. This CDR3 region has 17 residues. CDR3 protein: CASSPRGAGSGTGELFF.

The chain couples TRBV5-1 to TRBJ2-3. Germline V gives CDR1 SGHRS, CDR2 YFSETQ. CDR3 length equals 14 residues. This CDR3 is CASSSAALSDTQYF.

The chain combines TRBV9 with TRBJ1-2. Per the germline V gene, CDR1 is SGDLS and CDR2 is YYNGEE. This CDR3 spans 13 amino acids. CDR3 protein: CASSVEGLYGYTF.

CDR3 sequence: CASSLTLGGREEQFF. The gene calls are TRBV5-4 and TRBJ2-1; without DNA, the TCRdb call of TRBD2 cannot be checked. The CDR3 length is 15 residues. Germline V gene lookup returns CDR1 SGHNT and CDR2 YYREEE (reference sequence).

This chain uses TRBV3-1 with TRBJ1-2. CDR3 length equals 14 residues. Germline CDR1 LGHDT, CDR2 YNNKEL (reference sequence). CDR3 in amino acids: CASSQVRTNYGYTF.

The chain has TRBV28 and TRBJ2-3. This CDR3 is built from 14 residues. From germline, CDR1 is MDHEN and CDR2 SYDVKM. CDR3: CASSYWSSTDTQYF. The full variable domain, with the rest looked up from reference TRBV28 and TRBJ2-3, is DVKVTQSSRYLVKRTGEKVFLECVQDMDHENMFWYRQDPGLGLRLIYFSYDVKMKEKGDIPEGYSVSREKKERFSLILESASTNQTSMYLCASSYWSSTDTQYFGPGTRLTVL.